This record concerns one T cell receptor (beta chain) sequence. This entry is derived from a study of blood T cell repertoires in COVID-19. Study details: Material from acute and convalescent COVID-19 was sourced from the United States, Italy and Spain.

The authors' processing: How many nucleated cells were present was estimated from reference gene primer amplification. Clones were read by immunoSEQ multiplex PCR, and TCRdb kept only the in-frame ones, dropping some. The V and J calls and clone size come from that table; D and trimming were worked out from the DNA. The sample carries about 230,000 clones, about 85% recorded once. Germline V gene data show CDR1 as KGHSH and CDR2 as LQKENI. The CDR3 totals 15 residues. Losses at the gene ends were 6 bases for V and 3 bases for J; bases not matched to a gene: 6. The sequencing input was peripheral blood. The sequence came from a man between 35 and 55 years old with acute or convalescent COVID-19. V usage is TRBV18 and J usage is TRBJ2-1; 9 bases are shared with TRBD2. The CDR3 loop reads CASSYLAGSYNEQFF. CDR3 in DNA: TGTGCCAGCTCTTACCTAGCGGGGAGCTACAATGAGCAGTTCTTC.